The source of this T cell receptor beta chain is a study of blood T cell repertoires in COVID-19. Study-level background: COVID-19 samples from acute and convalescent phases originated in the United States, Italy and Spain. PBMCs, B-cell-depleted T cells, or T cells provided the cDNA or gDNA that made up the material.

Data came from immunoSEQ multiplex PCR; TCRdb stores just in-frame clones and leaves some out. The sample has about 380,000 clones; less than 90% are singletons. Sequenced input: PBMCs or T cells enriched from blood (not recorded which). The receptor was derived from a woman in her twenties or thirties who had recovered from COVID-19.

Here the CDR3 reads CASSFAGQNEKLFF. The CDR3 DNA follows: TGTGCCAGCAGCTTTGCGGGACAGAATGAAAAACTGTTTTTT. The V and J genes are TRBV7-9 and TRBJ1-4; TRBD1 agrees at 7 bases. This CDR3 region has 14 residues. V lost 3 bases, J lost 5 bases, and 3 bases stayed unmatched. The V gene's germline CDR1 is SEHNR and CDR2 FQNEAQ (reference sequence).